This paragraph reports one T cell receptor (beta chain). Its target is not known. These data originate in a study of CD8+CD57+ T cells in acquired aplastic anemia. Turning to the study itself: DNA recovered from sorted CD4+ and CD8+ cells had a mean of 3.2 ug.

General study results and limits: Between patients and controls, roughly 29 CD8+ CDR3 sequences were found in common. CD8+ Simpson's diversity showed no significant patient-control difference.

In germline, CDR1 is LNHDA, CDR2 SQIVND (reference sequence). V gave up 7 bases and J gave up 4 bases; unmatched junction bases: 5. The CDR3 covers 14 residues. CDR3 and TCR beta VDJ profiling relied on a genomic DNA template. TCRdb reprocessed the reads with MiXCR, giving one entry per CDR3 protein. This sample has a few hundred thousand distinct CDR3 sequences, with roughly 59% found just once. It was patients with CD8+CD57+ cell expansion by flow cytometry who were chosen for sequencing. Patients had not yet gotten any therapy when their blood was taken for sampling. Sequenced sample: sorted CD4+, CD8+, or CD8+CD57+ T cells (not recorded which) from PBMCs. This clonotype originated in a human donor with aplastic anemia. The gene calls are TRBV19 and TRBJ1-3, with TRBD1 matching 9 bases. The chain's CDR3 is CASTDRGSGNTIYF. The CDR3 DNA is TGTGCCAGTACAGACAGGGGGAGCGGAAACACCATATATTTT.